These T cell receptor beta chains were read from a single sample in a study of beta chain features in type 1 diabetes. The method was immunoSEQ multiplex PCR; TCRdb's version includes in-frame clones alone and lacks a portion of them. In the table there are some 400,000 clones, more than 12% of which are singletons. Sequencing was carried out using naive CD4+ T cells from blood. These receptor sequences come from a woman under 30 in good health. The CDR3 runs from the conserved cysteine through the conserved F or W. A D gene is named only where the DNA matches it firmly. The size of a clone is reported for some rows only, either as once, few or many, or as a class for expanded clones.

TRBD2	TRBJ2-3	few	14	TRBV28	CASSRGGSSNTQYF	TGTGCCAGCAGTAGGGGCGGGAGTTCGAATACGCAGTATTTT
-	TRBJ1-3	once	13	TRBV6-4	CASSERAGNTIYF	TGTGCCAGCAGTGAGAGGGCCGGAAACACCATATATTTT
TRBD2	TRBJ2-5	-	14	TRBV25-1	CASRLAGRGETQYF	TGTGCCAGTCGACTAGCGGGAAGGGGAGAGACCCAGTACTTC
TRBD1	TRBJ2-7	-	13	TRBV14	CASSPWDSREQYF	TGTGCCAGCAGCCCCTGGGACAGTCGCGAGCAGTACTTC
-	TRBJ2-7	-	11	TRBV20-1	CSAGQGYEQYF	TGCAGTGCTGGGCAGGGTTACGAGCAGTACTTC
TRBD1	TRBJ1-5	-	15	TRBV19	CASRTDRVIDQPQHF	TGTGCCAGTAGGACCGACAGGGTGATAGATCAGCCCCAGCATTTT
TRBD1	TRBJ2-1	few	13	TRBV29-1	CSVEIPGQGPQFF	TGCAGCGTTGAAATCCCGGGACAGGGCCCTCAGTTCTTC
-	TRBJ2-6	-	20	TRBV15	CATSRDRYGGALPGANVLTF	TGTGCCACCAGCAGAGATAGATACGGGGGTGCCCTACCTGGGGCCAACGTCCTGACTTTC
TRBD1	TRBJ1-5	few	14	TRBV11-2	CASSFQGAGQPQHF	TGTGCCAGCAGCTTTCAGGGGGCAGGGCAGCCCCAGCATTTT
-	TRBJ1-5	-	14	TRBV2	CASSEDQGSEPQHF	TGTGCCAGCAGTGAGGATCAGGGGTCGGAGCCCCAGCATTTT
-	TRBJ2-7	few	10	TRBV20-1	CSARIDEQYF	TGCAGTGCTAGAATCGACGAGCAGTACTTC
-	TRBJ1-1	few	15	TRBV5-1	CASSLFPGRNTEAFF	TGCGCCAGCAGCTTATTTCCGGGTAGGAACACTGAAGCTTTCTTT
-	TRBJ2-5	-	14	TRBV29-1	CSVLRDTGRETQYF	TGCAGCGTCCTCCGGGACACCGGTCGGGAGACCCAGTACTTC
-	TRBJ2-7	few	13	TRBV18	CASSPINGVEQYF	TGTGCCAGCTCACCGATTAACGGGGTCGAGCAGTACTTC
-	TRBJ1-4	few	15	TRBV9	CASSKAAVWGEKLFF	TGTGCCAGCAGCAAAGCGGCAGTCTGGGGTGAAAAACTGTTTTTT
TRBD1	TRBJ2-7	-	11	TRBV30	CATGGPYEQYF	TGTGCCACAGGGGGCCCCTACGAGCAGTACTTC
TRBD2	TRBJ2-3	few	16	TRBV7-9	CASSRIAGAFTDTQYF	TGTGCCAGCAGCCGCATAGCGGGAGCCTTCACAGATACGCAGTATTTT
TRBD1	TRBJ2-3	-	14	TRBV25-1	CASSGTGYPDTQYF	TGTGCCAGCAGTGGGACAGGGTATCCTGATACGCAGTATTTT
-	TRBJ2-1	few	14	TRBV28	CASSGRQVYNEQFF	TGTGCCAGCAGCGGACGACAGGTTTACAATGAGCAGTTCTTC
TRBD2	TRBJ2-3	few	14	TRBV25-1	CASTRAGGADTQYF	TGTGCCAGCACACGAGCGGGAGGCGCAGATACGCAGTATTTT
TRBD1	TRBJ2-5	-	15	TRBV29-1	CSVLSGTGYLETQYF	TGCAGCGTCCTTTCCGGGACAGGGTACCTCGAGACCCAGTACTTC
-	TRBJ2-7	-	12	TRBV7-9	CASSTGSYEQYF	TGTGCCAGCAGCACGGGGAGCTACGAGCAGTACTTC
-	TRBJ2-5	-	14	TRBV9	CASSQGAGWETQYF	TGTGCCAGCAGCCAGGGAGCGGGCTGGGAGACCCAGTACTTC
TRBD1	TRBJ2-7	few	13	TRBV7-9	CASSRQGSYEQYF	TGTGCCAGCAGCCGACAGGGATCCTACGAGCAGTACTTC
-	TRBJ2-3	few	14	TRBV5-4	CASRHRESTDTQYF	TGTGCCAGCCGACATCGTGAATCCACAGATACGCAGTATTTT
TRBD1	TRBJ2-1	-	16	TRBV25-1	CASGLDRGSHYNEQFF	TGTGCCAGCGGCCTAGACAGGGGCTCCCATTACAATGAGCAGTTCTTC
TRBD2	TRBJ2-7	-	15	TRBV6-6	CASSPRLAGGYEQYF	TGTGCCAGCAGCCCTCGACTAGCGGGAGGCTACGAGCAGTACTTC
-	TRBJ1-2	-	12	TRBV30	CAWSVHVYGYTF	TGTGCCTGGAGTGTACACGTTTATGGCTACACCTTC
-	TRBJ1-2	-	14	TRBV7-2	CASSFFNRDYGYTF	TGTGCCAGCAGCTTCTTCAACAGGGACTATGGCTACACCTTC
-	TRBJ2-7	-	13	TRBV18	CASSGVSSYEQYF	TGTGCCAGCTCCGGAGTCAGCTCCTACGAGCAGTACTTC
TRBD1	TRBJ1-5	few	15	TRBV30	CAWSVGTGTNQPQHF	TGTGCCTGGAGTGTAGGGACAGGGACTAATCAGCCCCAGCATTTT
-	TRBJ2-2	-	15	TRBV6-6	CASSYRGAGDGELFF	TGTGCCAGCAGTTACCGGGGGGCGGGGGACGGGGAGCTGTTTTTT
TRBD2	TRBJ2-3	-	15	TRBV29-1	CSAAGTSGRTDTQYF	TGCAGCGCCGCCGGGACTAGCGGGAGGACAGATACGCAGTATTTT
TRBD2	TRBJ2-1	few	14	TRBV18	CASSPGLQYDEQFF	TGTGCCAGCTCACCGGGACTACAGTACGATGAGCAGTTCTTC
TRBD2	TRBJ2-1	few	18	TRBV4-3	CASSQEEGGASGDNEQFF	TGCGCCAGCAGCCAAGAGGAAGGTGGGGCTAGCGGAGACAATGAGCAGTTCTTC
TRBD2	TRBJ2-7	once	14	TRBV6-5	CASSRLAEPYEQYF	TGTGCCAGCAGCCGACTAGCGGAACCCTACGAGCAGTACTTC
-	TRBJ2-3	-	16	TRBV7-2	CASSLTTGVGGNTQYF	TGTGCCAGCAGCTTAACGACGGGAGTAGGAGGGAATACGCAGTATTTT
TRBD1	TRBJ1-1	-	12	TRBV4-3	CASSQPGQKSFF	TGCGCCAGCAGCCAACCGGGACAGAAATCTTTCTTT
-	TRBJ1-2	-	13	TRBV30	CAWSVPGWYGYTF	TGTGCCTGGAGTGTCCCAGGGTGGTATGGCTACACCTTC
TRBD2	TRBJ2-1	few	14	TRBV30	CACSAGVKYNEQFF	TGTGCCTGCTCAGCGGGAGTCAAGTACAATGAGCAGTTCTTC
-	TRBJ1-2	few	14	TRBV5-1	CASSLGQNNYGYTF	TGCGCCAGCAGCTTGGGACAGAATAACTATGGCTACACCTTC
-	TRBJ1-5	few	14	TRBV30	CAWSRGHSNQPQHF	TGTGCCTGGAGCAGGGGACACAGCAATCAGCCCCAGCATTTT
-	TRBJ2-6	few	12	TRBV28	CASGPGANVLTF	TGTGCCAGTGGGCCTGGGGCCAACGTCCTGACTTTC
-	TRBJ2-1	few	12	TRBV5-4	CASSPGYGEQFF	TGTGCCAGCAGCCCGGGATACGGTGAGCAGTTCTTC
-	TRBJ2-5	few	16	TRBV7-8	CASGLTAGWEQETQYF	TGTGCCAGCGGTCTCACGGCAGGGTGGGAACAAGAGACCCAGTACTTC
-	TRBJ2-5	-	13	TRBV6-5	CASTGDRQETQYF	TGTGCCAGCACCGGTGACAGGCAAGAGACCCAGTACTTC
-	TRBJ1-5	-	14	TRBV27	CASSLSRGNQPQHF	TGTGCCAGCAGTTTATCGAGAGGCAATCAGCCCCAGCATTTT
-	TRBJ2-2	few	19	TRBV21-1	CASSKAPDRTGSGTGELFF	TGTGCCAGCAGCAAAGCACCCGATAGAACAGGGAGTGGCACCGGGGAGCTGTTTTTT
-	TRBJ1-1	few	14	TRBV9	CASSVDRVRAEAFF	TGTGCCAGCAGCGTAGACAGGGTAAGAGCTGAAGCTTTCTTT
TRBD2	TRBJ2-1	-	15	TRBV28	CASSLERENYNEQFF	TGTGCCAGCAGTTTAGAGCGGGAGAACTACAATGAGCAGTTCTTC
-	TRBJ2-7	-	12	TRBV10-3	CAISGGNYEQYF	TGTGCCATCAGCGGGGGTAACTACGAGCAGTACTTC
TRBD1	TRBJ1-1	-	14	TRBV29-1	CSACKTGIATEAFF	TGCAGCGCCTGCAAGACAGGGATAGCGACTGAAGCTTTCTTT
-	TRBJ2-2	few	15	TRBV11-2	CASRNLPGNTGELFF	TGTGCCAGCAGGAACTTACCAGGGAACACCGGGGAGCTGTTTTTT
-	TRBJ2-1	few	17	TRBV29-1	CSVLGGGRILSYNEQFF	TGCAGCGTTCTAGGGGGGGGTCGGATACTTTCCTACAATGAGCAGTTCTTC
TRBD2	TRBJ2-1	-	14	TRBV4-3	CASSQGPGGNEQFF	TGCGCCAGCAGCCAAGGGCCGGGAGGCAATGAGCAGTTCTTC